Presented here are 31 T cell receptor beta chains from one specimen sequenced in a study of cytomegalovirus exposure and HLA in healthy donors. Amplification used 60 Vbeta primers and 13 Jbeta primers. The protocol was immunoSEQ multiplex PCR, while the TCRdb copy is restricted to in-frame clones and leaves out a portion. The sample shows around 280,000 clones, 85% to 90% of them seen only once. The sample was PBMCs. These receptors originate from a woman aged 18-29 years in good health and CMV-seronegative.

J is TRBJ2-5 and V is TRBV7-6; TRBD2 might be the D (6 bases). The J call may be in error: the DNA end matches TRBJ2-7 better. The CDR3 totals 14 residues. Germline V CDR1 and CDR2: SGHVS, FNYEAQ. The CDR3 DNA is TGTGCCAGCAGCTCCACGGGGACTCCCTACGAGCAGTACTTC. It encodes CASSSTGTPYEQYF.

The rearrangement joins TRBV5-1 to TRBJ2-5; 15 nucleotides line up with TRBD2. The DNA end is more similar to TRBJ2-7, so the J call may be wrong. The CDR3 covers 18 residues. The germline gives CDR1 SGHRS, CDR2 YFSETQ. CDR3 in DNA: TGCGCCAGCAGCTTGGGGGGACTAGCGGGGGGAAGCTCCTACGAGCAGTACTTC. This translates into CASSLGGLAGGSSYEQYF.

The V call is TRBV5-6, the J call TRBJ1-2, with 7 bases matching TRBD1. The ends lost 7 bases at V and 8 bases at J; junction bases unmatched: 5. Germline V gene lookup returns CDR1 SGHDT and CDR2 YYEEEE. The CDR3 is made up of 11 amino acids. The CDR3 region is CASLGQSGYTF. CDR3 in DNA: TGTGCCAGCTTGGGACAGTCGGGCTACACCTTC.

The chain has TRBV10-3 and TRBJ1-2; 7 positions match TRBD1. The V gene's germline CDR1 is ENHRY and CDR2 SYGVKD. CDR3 length: 14 amino acids. After removal of 3 bases from V and 4 bases from J, the junction contained 5 bases not matched to a gene. This chain's CDR3 is CAISDSGTVYGYTF. In DNA, the CDR3 is TGTGCCATCAGTGATTCCGGGACAGTCTATGGCTACACCTTC.

Concerning this clone: The sample contains more than one DNA sequence encoding this CDR3. The CDR3 loop reads CASSLGSSYNEQFF. In nucleotides, the CDR3 is TGTGCCAGCAGCCTCGGGAGCTCCTACAATGAGCAGTTCTTC. The chain recombines TRBV11-2 with TRBJ2-1; tentative D call: TRBD2 (6 bases). The V end was cut by 5 bases, the J end by 0 bases, with 8 bases between. Germline-derived CDR1 and CDR2 are SGHAT and FQNNGV. The CDR3 runs 14 residues.

The J gene is TRBJ1-2, the V gene TRBV2, with TRBD1 matching 7 bases. Trimming at V came to 6 bases and at J to 2 bases, leaving 3 bases not matched to a gene. CDR3 size: 13 residues. CDR1 is SNHLY, CDR2 FYNNEI, per germline. The CDR3 DNA is TGTGCCAGCAGAGAGACAGGGAACTATGGCTACACCTTC. Encoded protein: CASRETGNYGYTF.

The genes are TRBV6-1 and TRBJ1-5; D call uncertain. Trimming took off 3 bases at V and 4 bases at J, with 13 bases between the two ends. The germline gives CDR1 MNHNS, CDR2 SASEGT. The CDR3 sequence is 15 residues long. CDR3 loop: CASSDVNSSNQPQHF. DNA for the CDR3: TGTGCCAGCAGTGACGTAAACAGCTCAAATCAGCCCCAGCATTTT.

To note about this clone: A read error may produce the germline difference seen at one junction end. Distinct nucleotide sequences in the sample also encode this CDR3. V and J are TRBV2 and TRBJ1-6, with D perhaps matching TRBD1 (5 bases). The CDR3 sequence is 15 residues long. From germline, CDR1 is SNHLY and CDR2 FYNNEI. In DNA form, the CDR3 reads TGTGCCAGCAGTGAGGCCCCAGGGAACAATTCCCCCCTCCACTTT. It encodes CASSEAPGNNSPLHF.

CDR3 residues: CASSVGGSGGLSYEQYF. The CDR3 DNA reads as TGTGCCAGCAGCGTAGGGGGCAGCGGGGGGCTCTCCTACGAGCAGTACTTC. This chain links TRBV9 with TRBJ2-5, with 9 bases aligning to TRBD2. The DNA matches TRBJ2-7 better at its end, which makes the J call doubtful. From germline, CDR1 is SGDLS and CDR2 YYNGEE. This CDR3 is 17 amino acids long.

V gene TRBV19 combines with J gene TRBJ1-5; weak D call: TRBD1 (5 bases). The CDR3 has 17 residues. With 1 base removed from V and 0 bases from J, the gap between germline ends came to 13 bases. Looked up from germline, CDR1 is LNHDA and CDR2 is SQIVND (reference sequence). CDR3 nucleotides: TGTGCCAGTAGTATAGCTTCCGGGGACTATAGCAATCAGCCCCAGCATTTT. Translation: CASSIASGDYSNQPQHF.

The J gene is TRBJ2-3, the V gene TRBV5-1, with TRBD2 matching over 11 bases. CDR1 and CDR2 (germline): SGHRS, YFSETQ. This CDR3 contains 16 residues. V trimming: 4 bases; J trimming: 2 bases; junction bases outside the gene matches: 6. The CDR3 region is CASSTLAGETTDTQYF. CDR3 nucleotides: TGCGCCAGCAGCACACTAGCGGGGGAGACCACAGATACGCAGTATTTT.

The chain has TRBV7-3 and TRBJ2-1; TRBD2 aligns across 12 bases. This CDR3 contains 13 residues. The V gene end was trimmed by 3 bases and the J gene end by 15 bases; junction bases not matched to a gene: 6. Germline values: CDR1 SGHTA, CDR2 FQGTGA. DNA of the CDR3: TGTGCCAGCAGCTTGAGACTAGCGGGGGACTTGTTCTTC. Its protein is CASSLRLAGDLFF.

The chain employs TRBV7-2 and TRBJ2-2; 15 nucleotides align to TRBD2. Unmatched junction bases numbered 5, after V lost 4 bases and J lost 5 bases. This CDR3 comprises 17 residues. In germline, CDR1 is SGHTA, CDR2 FQGNSA. The CDR3 loop reads CASSWTSGGARTGELFF. CDR3 in DNA: TGTGCCAGCAGCTGGACTAGCGGGGGGGCACGTACCGGGGAGCTGTTTTTT.

CDR3 in amino acids: CASSAPQGNYGYTF. The CDR3, as DNA: TGTGCCAGCAGCGCACCCCAGGGGAACTATGGCTACACCTTC. This chain connects TRBV9 to TRBJ1-2, with TRBD1 as a possible D gene (6 bases). Germline loops: CDR1 SGDLS, CDR2 YYNGEE. The CDR3 sequence is 14 residues long. The V end lost 3 bases, the J end lost 2 bases, and 11 bases lay between the germline ends.

The chain is built from TRBV5-6 and TRBJ1-1; TRBD1 matches at 8 bases. V dropped 5 bases and J dropped 4; count of bases not matched to a gene: 4. CDR1 SGHDT and CDR2 YYEEEE come from the germline V gene. The CDR3 length is 13 residues. This CDR3 reads CASRVTGGTEAFF. The CDR3 DNA follows: TGTGCCAGCAGAGTAACAGGGGGCACTGAAGCTTTCTTT.

The chain couples TRBV6-1 to TRBJ2-5; the D gene is possibly TRBD1 (5 bases). Trimming took off 6 bases at V and 2 bases at J, with 13 bases between the two ends. Germline lookup yields CDR1 MNHNS and CDR2 SASEGT. The CDR3 is 14 amino acids. The CDR3 protein is CASRETEKQETQYF. The CDR3 DNA reads TGTGCCAGCAGAGAGACAGAAAAGCAAGAGACCCAGTACTTC.

CDR3 in DNA: TGTGCCACCAGCAGAGTATGGGGGGGACCTGGGGCCAACGTCCTGACTTTC. Its translation: CATSRVWGGPGANVLTF. The chain has TRBV15 and TRBJ2-6; 7 nucleotides align to TRBD2. Germline CDR1 reads LNHNV; CDR2 reads YYDKDF (reference sequence). V shed 1 base, J shed 2 bases, and the junction held 5 bases outside the gene matches. CDR3 size: 17 residues.

The gene calls are TRBV7-8 and TRBJ2-2; 7 bases fit TRBD2. The CDR3 sequence is 17 residues long. The germline gives CDR1 SGHVS, CDR2 FQNEAQ. V was pared by 0 bases and J by 1 base, with 5 bases of the junction left unmatched. Here the CDR3 DNA reads TGTGCCAGCAGCTTAGCGAGACTAGCTGGGAACACCGGGGAGCTGTTTTTT. Its translation is CASSLARLAGNTGELFF.

The genes are TRBV6-1 and TRBJ2-1; 9 nucleotides match TRBD2. With 4 bases clipped from V and 7 bases from J, the junction kept 14 bases outside the gene matches. Germline-derived CDR1 and CDR2 are MNHNS and SASEGT. The CDR3 is 17 residues long. CDR3 nucleotide sequence: TGTGCCAGCAGTGTTCTTCGGCGGGGGGGCGGTATTAATGAGCAGTTCTTC. Residues: CASSVLRRGGGINEQFF.

V gene TRBV11-2 combines with J gene TRBJ1-5; D not certain. CDR3 size: 15 residues. Per the germline V gene, CDR1 is SGHAT and CDR2 is FQNNGV. V shed 5 bases and J shed 1 base, with 12 bases lying between them. CDR3 coding DNA: TGTGCCAGCAGCCGTGGAACAGTGAGCAATCAGCCCCAGCATTTT. The encoded protein is CASSRGTVSNQPQHF.

This chain links TRBV9 with TRBJ2-5; D remains unclear. The assigned J gene may be wrong: the sequence end matches TRBJ2-7 better. The germline V gene has CDR1 SGDLS and CDR2 YYNGEE. This CDR3 is built from 13 residues. DNA for the CDR3: TGTGCCAGCAGCGACCCGGACTCCTACGAGCAGTACTTC. This sequence encodes CASSDPDSYEQYF.

The chain is built from TRBV5-1 and TRBJ2-7, with D possibly being TRBD2 (6 bases). Germline CDR1 is SGHRS and CDR2 is YFSETQ. There are 16 residues in the CDR3. V gave up 0 bases and J gave up 0 bases, with 13 bases separating them. The CDR3 sequence is CASSLVGGQSSYEQYF. Here the CDR3 DNA reads TGCGCCAGCAGCTTGGTCGGAGGGCAAAGCTCCTACGAGCAGTACTTC.

CDR3 in DNA: TGTGCCAGCAGTGGGGGCGGGGGATACCTTAGGAATGAGCAGTTCTTC. The encoded protein is CASSGGGGYLRNEQFF. The chain links TRBV2 to TRBJ2-1, with TRBD2 identical over 7 bases. CDR1 is SNHLY and CDR2 is FYNNEI in the germline V gene. V dropped 4 bases and J dropped 7; count of bases not matched to a gene: 13. This CDR3 contains 16 residues.

V usage is TRBV30 and J usage is TRBJ1-5; 7 bases line up with TRBD1. This CDR3 spans 15 amino acids. Germline loops: CDR1 GTSNPN, CDR2 SVGIG (reference sequence). Trimming cost V 3 bases and J 4 bases; bases outside gene matches: 9. In nucleotides, the CDR3 is TGTGCCTGGAGCACTATGGGACAGAAAAATCAGCCCCAGCATTTT. Translation gives CAWSTMGQKNQPQHF.

The V gene is TRBV5-4, the J gene TRBJ1-1; D may be TRBD1 (5 bases). V lost 0 bases and J 3 bases, leaving 9 bases between the germline ends. CDR1 and CDR2 (germline): SGHNT, YYREEE (reference sequence). The CDR3 runs 14 residues. The CDR3 DNA is TGTGCCAGCAGCTTGGGGGGCGCTTACACTGAAGCTTTCTTT. It specifies CASSLGGAYTEAFF. Full variable domain (remainder filled in from reference TRBV5-4 and TRBJ1-1): ETGVTQSPTHLIKTRGQQVTLRCSSQSGHNTVSWYQQALGQGPQFIFQYYREEENGRGNFPPRFSGLQFPNYSSELNVNALELDDSALYLCASSLGGAYTEAFFGQGTRLTVV.

The J gene is TRBJ2-4, the V gene TRBV30; the D gene is possibly TRBD1 (6 bases). CDR3 size: 16 residues. V was cut by 0 bases and J by 4 bases, with 16 bases left in between. Germline V gene lookup returns CDR1 GTSNPN and CDR2 SVGIG (reference sequence). CDR3 in amino acids: CAWSVGGWGQKNIQYF. The DNA of the CDR3 is TGTGCCTGGAGTGTTGGTGGGTGGGGGCAAAAAAACATTCAGTACTTC.

This chain links TRBV15 with TRBJ1-1; perhaps TRBD1 as D (5 bases). V was cut by 5 bases and J by 5 bases, with 18 bases left in between. The CDR3 is 15 amino acids. The germline V gene has CDR1 LNHNV and CDR2 YYDKDF (reference sequence). The CDR3 protein is CATSAARGSGTEAFF. In DNA, the CDR3 is TGTGCCACCAGCGCAGCCCGGGGGTCCGGGACTGAAGCTTTCTTT.

V is TRBV9 and J is TRBJ1-4, with D possibly TRBD1 on 6 matching bases. V was clipped by 4 bases and J by 8 bases, with 18 bases between them. This CDR3 comprises 15 residues. Germline CDR1 and CDR2: SGDLS and YYNGEE. Written as DNA, the CDR3 is TGTGCCAGCAGCCCAACAGGGTGGTTTCGGGAAAAACTGTTTTTT. Encoded protein: CASSPTGWFREKLFF. Looking up the rest from reference TRBV9 and TRBJ1-4 gives the full variable domain: DSGVTQTPKHLITATGQRVTLRCSPRSGDLSVYWYQQSLDQGLQFLIQYYNGEERAKGNILERFSAQQFPDLHSELNLSSLELGDSALYFCASSPTGWFREKLFFGSGTQLSVL.

A note on this clone: One end of the junction does not line up with germline, which may come from a read error. CDR3 nucleotides: TGTGCTAGCAGCTTGGGACTAGCGGGAAGCACAGATACGCAGTATTTT. It codes for CASSLGLAGSTDTQYF. The chain carries TRBV7-7 and TRBJ2-3, with 13 bases fitting TRBD2. The CDR3 length is 16 residues. CDR1 is SSHAT and CDR2 is FNYEAQ in the germline V gene (reference sequence).

About this clone itself: One end of the junction fails to match germline, which may point to a read error. The rearrangement joins TRBV28 to TRBJ2-1, with D unresolved. Germline V gene data show CDR1 as MDHEN and CDR2 as SYDVKM. The CDR3 sequence is 12 residues long. The CDR3 DNA reads as TGTGCCAGCAGTCCCCAGACTCGGAAGATACTCTTC. Its protein product is CASSPQTRKILF.

The table lists this clone with a few counts. The chain recombines TRBV15 with TRBJ2-3, with 9 bases lining up with TRBD2. CDR1 is LNHNV and CDR2 is YYDKDF in the germline V gene (reference sequence). There are 19 residues in the CDR3. V lost 5 bases and J lost 2; bases outside the gene matches: 17. CDR3 sequence (DNA): TGTGCCACCAGCGCCCCGGCCGAGGGGACTAGCCTTGTCACAGATACGCAGTATTTT. This gives the protein CATSAPAEGTSLVTDTQYF.